These T cell receptor beta chains were read from a single sample in a study of blood T cell repertoires in COVID-19. Sequencing was performed with immunoSEQ multiplex PCR; in TCRdb, only in-frame clones are kept and a portion is missing. Counted here are roughly 280,000 clones, around four fifths occurring once; the ten biggest clones make up over 4.5%. Material: peripheral blood. Source of these receptors: a man in his 60s who had recovered from COVID-19. The CDR3 runs from the conserved cysteine through the conserved F or W. D genes are given only for firm matches. Only some rows state a clone size, as once, few, many or a class for expanded clones.

V,D,size,J,CDR3,DNA
TRBV6-5,TRBD2,once,TRBJ2-2,CASSFGTSGGAGELFF,TGTGCCAGCAGTTTCGGGACTAGCGGGGGAGCCGGGGAGCTGTTTTTT
TRBV4-1,TRBD2,once,TRBJ2-1,CASSQESSGTSYNEQFF,TGCGCCAGCAGCCAAGAGTCTAGCGGAACTAGCTACAATGAGCAGTTCTTC
TRBV2,TRBD1,NA,TRBJ1-2,CASRRDRVSSGYTF,TGTGCCAGCAGACGGGACAGGGTATCCAGCGGCTACACCTTC
TRBV6-1,NA,NA,TRBJ2-5,CASSEVPVVTGGKTQYF,TGTGCCAGCAGTGAAGTCCCAGTGGTAACCGGCGGGAAGACCCAGTACTTC
TRBV27,TRBD2,NA,TRBJ2-7,CASSFRTSGKEQYF,TGTGCCAGCAGTTTCCGGACTAGCGGGAAGGAGCAGTACTTC
TRBV7-2,TRBD1,NA,TRBJ2-1,CASSQTGGSYNEQFF,TGTGCCAGCAGCCAGACAGGGGGTTCCTACAATGAGCAGTTCTTC
TRBV7-8,NA,NA,TRBJ2-1,CASSAGGRSYNEQFF,TGTGCCAGCAGCGCAGGAGGGAGGTCCTACAATGAGCAGTTCTTC
TRBV6-5,NA,NA,TRBJ1-3,CASSTGTGNTIYF,TGTGCCAGCAGTACAGGGACTGGAAACACCATATATTTT
TRBV29-1,NA,NA,TRBJ2-5,CSVVVRRETQYF,TGCAGCGTTGTTGTAAGGAGAGAGACCCAGTACTTC
TRBV11-2,NA,NA,TRBJ2-2,CASSLGASRDSRRPGELFF,TGTGCCAGCAGCTTAGGGGCTAGCCGGGACTCCAGACGCCCCGGGGAGCTGTTTTTT
TRBV30,NA,NA,TRBJ1-2,CAWSVGDWAYGYTF,TGTGCCTGGAGTGTAGGGGACTGGGCTTATGGCTACACCTTC